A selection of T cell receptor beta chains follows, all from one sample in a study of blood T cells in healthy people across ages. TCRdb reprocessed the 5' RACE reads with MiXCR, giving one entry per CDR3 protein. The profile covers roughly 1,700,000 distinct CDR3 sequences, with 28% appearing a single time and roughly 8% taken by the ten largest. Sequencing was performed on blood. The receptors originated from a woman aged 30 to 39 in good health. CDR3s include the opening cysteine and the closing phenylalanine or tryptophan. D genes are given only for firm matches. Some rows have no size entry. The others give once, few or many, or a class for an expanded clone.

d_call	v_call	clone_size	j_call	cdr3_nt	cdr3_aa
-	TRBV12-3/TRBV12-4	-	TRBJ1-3	TGTGCCAGCAGTTTAGGGGCCTCTGGAAACACCATATATTTT	CASSLGASGNTIYF
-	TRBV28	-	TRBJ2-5	TGTGCCAGCAGGTTGGGCAGCGGACTACGGGAGCAGTACTTC	CASRLGSGLREQYF
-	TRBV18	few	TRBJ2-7	TGTGCCAGCTCACCACTTTCTCGCGAGCAGTACTTC	CASSPLSREQYF
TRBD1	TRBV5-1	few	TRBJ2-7	TGCGCCAGCAGCGTCACGGGACAGAACTTGGGGAACGAGCAGTACTTC	CASSVTGQNLGNEQYF
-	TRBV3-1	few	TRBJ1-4	TGTGCCAGCAGCCCTCCTGCGCAAGCTAATGAAAAACTGTTTTTT	CASSPPAQANEKLFF
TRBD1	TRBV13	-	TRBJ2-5	TGTGCCAGCAGGCGGCAGGGGGCGTTCGATGAGCAGTACTTC	CASRRQGAFDEQYF
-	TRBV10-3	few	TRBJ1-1	TGTGCCATCAGTGAGGCCGTAGGGTCCACTGAAGCTTTCTTT	CAISEAVGSTEAFF
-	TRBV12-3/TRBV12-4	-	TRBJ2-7	TGTGCCAGCAGTTCGATGACCCTTGCGAACGAGCAGTACTTC	CASSSMTLANEQYF
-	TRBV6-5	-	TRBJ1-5	TGTGCCAGCAGTTACGGTCAGGGGATAGGGCAGCCCCAGCATTTT	CASSYGQGIGQPQHF
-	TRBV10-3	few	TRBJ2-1	TGTGCCATCAGTGAGTCGACGGGCATTTACAATGAGCAGTTCTTC	CAISESTGIYNEQFF
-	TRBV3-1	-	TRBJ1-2	TGTGCCAGCAGCCCAGGAGCGGGGAATGACTACACCTTC	CASSPGAGNDYTF
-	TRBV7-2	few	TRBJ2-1	TGTGCCAGCAGCTATCGACAGAACAATGAGCAGTTCTTC	CASSYRQNNEQFF
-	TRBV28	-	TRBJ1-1	TGTGCCAGCAGTTTAATCAGCGGCCAAGCTGAAGCTTTCTTT	CASSLISGQAEAFF
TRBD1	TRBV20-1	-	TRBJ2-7	TGCAGTGCTAGAGCGGGACAGGGAGATCACGAGCAGTACTTC	CSARAGQGDHEQYF
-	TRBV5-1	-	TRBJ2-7	TGCGCCAGCAGCTTGGCTGGCGGGGTAGTAAACGAGCAGTACTTC	CASSLAGGVVNEQYF
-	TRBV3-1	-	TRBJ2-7	TGTGTCAGCAGCCAGGGTAGTTCCTACGAGCAGTACTTC	CVSSQGSSYEQYF
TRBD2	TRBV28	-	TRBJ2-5	TGTGCCAGCAGGGCGGGGGGCCCGGGAGAGACCCAGTACTTC	CASRAGGPGETQYF
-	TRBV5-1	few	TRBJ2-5	TGCGCCAGCAGAGCTAACAGCGGCATCCAAGAGACCCAGTACTTC	CASRANSGIQETQYF
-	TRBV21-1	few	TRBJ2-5	TGTGCCAGCAGCACCTCTAGGACAGGCTACCCCACAAAGACCCAGTACTTC	CASSTSRTGYPTKTQYF
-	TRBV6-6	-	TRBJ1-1	TGTGCCAGCCGGATCGGAGTGGGCACTGAAGCTTTCTTT	CASRIGVGTEAFF
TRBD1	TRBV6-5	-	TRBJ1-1	TGTGCCAGCAGTTTAATACAGGGGGCGTTTGAAGCTTTCTTT	CASSLIQGAFEAFF
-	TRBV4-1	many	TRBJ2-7	TGCGCCAGCAGCCAACCGACAGCAGGCTCCTACGAGCAGTACTTC	CASSQPTAGSYEQYF
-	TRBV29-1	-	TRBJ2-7	TGCAGCGGGGGACACGGCCTCTACGAGCAGTACTTC	CSGGHGLYEQYF
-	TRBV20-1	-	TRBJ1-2	TGTAGTGCTAGAGAAGGTGGCCCGGGAACCTATGGCTACACCTTC	CSAREGGPGTYGYTF
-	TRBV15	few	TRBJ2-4	TGTGCCACCAGCAGAGGGCTATCCGAGACCAAAAACATTCAGTACTTC	CATSRGLSETKNIQYF
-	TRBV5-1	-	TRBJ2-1	TGCGCCAGCAGCTTGGGGGCAATCGATGAGCAGTTCTTC	CASSLGAIDEQFF
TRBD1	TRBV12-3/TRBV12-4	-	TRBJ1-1	TGTGCCAGCAGTGAACAGGGGGGGGGCACTGAAGCTTTCTTT	CASSEQGGGTEAFF
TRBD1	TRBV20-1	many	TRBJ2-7	TGCAGTGCTAGAGATCAGGGACAGGGAGATGAGCAGTACTTC	CSARDQGQGDEQYF
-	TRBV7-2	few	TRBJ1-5	TGTGCCAGCAGCTTAGGTCTGGTTGGTCAGCCCCAGCATTTT	CASSLGLVGQPQHF
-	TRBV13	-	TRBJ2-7	TGTGCCAGCGCTGGGAGCTTTTCCTACGAGCAGTACTTC	CASAGSFSYEQYF
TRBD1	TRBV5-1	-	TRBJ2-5	TGCGCCAGCGCAGGGGGCGCGGTCCGAGAGACCCAGTACTTC	CASAGGAVRETQYF
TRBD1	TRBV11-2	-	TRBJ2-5	TGTGCCAGCAGCGAATCCGACAGGGCCAATGAGCAGTACTTC	CASSESDRANEQYF
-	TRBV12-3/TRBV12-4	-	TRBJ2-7	TGTGCCAGCAGGTTCAGGGATTCCTACGAGCAGTACTTC	CASRFRDSYEQYF
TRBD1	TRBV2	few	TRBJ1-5	TGTGCCAGCAGCGGGACAGATATCCAGCCCCAGCATTTT	CASSGTDIQPQHF
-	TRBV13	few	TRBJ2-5	TGTGCCAGCAGCTCAAGACAGACCCAAGAGACCCAGTACTTC	CASSSRQTQETQYF
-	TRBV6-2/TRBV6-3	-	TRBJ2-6	TGTGCCAGCAGTCATGGGGTTCTCGCTGGGGCCAACGTCCTGACTTTC	CASSHGVLAGANVLTF
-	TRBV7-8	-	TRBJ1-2	TGTGCCAGCAGCGCACGATCTAGTAATTGGGGTCTCTATGGCTACACCTTC	CASSARSSNWGLYGYTF
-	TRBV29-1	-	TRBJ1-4	TGCAGCGTTGAATGTCGTTGGAGGGGAGCAACTAATGAAAAACTGTTTTTT	CSVECRWRGATNEKLFF
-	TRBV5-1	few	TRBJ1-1	TGCGCCAGCAGCTTCGGAGGGACGGTGAACACTGAAGCTTTCTTT	CASSFGGTVNTEAFF
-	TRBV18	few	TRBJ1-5	TGTGCCTCATCTGGAGCTATTGTTCAGCCCCAGCATTTT	CASSGAIVQPQHF
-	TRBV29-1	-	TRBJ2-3	TGCAGCGTGGCTATTGGAGGTCAGGGAACAGATACGCAGTATTTT	CSVAIGGQGTDTQYF
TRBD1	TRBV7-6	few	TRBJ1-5	TGTGCCAGCAGCTTAGCCACAGGGGGGGGTCAGCCCCAGCATTTT	CASSLATGGGQPQHF
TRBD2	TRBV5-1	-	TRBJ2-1	TGCGCCAGCTCGGGCGGGAGGGCCACCGATGAGCAGTTCTTC	CASSGGRATDEQFF